This TCR beta chain was captured in a study of cytomegalovirus exposure and HLA in healthy donors. General observations from the study: The authors listed some 150 TCR beta chains as cytomegalovirus-associated. According to reports, the classifier identified cytomegalovirus status with high specificity and sensitivity. The CMV antigen specificity of a few CMV-associated chains was confirmed through in vitro analysis. Clusters of TCRs from the first cohort tended to co-occur in the 100 to 150 validation repertoires (as a later analysis found).

Details on this clone: Its antigen is still unknown.

This table comes from immunoSEQ multiplex PCR, and its TCRdb copy is limited to in-frame clones, with some not included. The sample includes about 170,000 clones, 95% to 96% of them seen just once. Input material: PBMCs. This receptor was obtained from a woman aged 18-29 years in good health and CMV-seronegative.

Written as DNA, the CDR3 is TGTGCCACGGCTGCGGGCCGCTCCTACGAGCAGTACTTC. Translation: CATAAGRSYEQYF. V and J are TRBV15 and TRBJ2-7, with TRBD2 as a possible D gene (5 bases). This CDR3 region has 13 residues. The V end lost 9 bases, the J end lost 0 bases, and 12 bases lay between the germline ends. Germline CDR1 LNHNV, CDR2 YYDKDF (reference sequence).